A single sample is the source of the 32 T cell receptor beta chains below, sequenced in a study of T cell repertoires in cytomegalovirus infection. Antigens of these TCRs are unknown. TCRdb processed the reads anew with MiXCR; each CDR3 protein has one entry. The table has roughly 860,000 distinct CDR3 sequences, around a third seen once. This specimen consisted of cultured CD8+ T cells from PBMCs, obtained from culture after CMV antigen stimulation. Receptor source: a human donor in good health (CMV status not recorded). Some clones in this sample may be carry-over from other donors' samples.

The V and J genes are TRBV29-1 and TRBJ2-2; D may be TRBD2 (7 bases). The CDR3 is made up of 13 amino acids. Germline V gene sequence: CDR1 SQVTM, CDR2 ANQGSEA. This chain's CDR3 is CRDGGQNTGELFF. The CDR3 coding sequence is TGCCGAGACGGGGGGCAGAACACCGGGGAGCTGTTTTTT.

V gene TRBV6-1 combines with J gene TRBJ1-1; D is unclear. CDR1 and CDR2 from the germline V gene are MNHNS and SASEGT. This CDR3 is built from 13 residues. Deletions cut 6 bases from V and 6 bases from J, with 14 bases between. The CDR3 is CASSRNLGAEAFF. CDR3 DNA: TGTGCCAGCAGCCGGAATTTAGGTGCTGAAGCTTTCTTT.

V is TRBV29-1 and J is TRBJ2-3; TRBD2 agrees at 11 bases. Trimming at V came to 4 bases and at J to 4 bases, leaving 10 bases not matched to a gene. In germline, CDR1 is SQVTM, CDR2 ANQGSEA. This CDR3 is 16 amino acids long. CDR3: CSVAASGGLSADTQYF. In DNA, the CDR3 is TGCAGCGTTGCGGCTAGCGGGGGGCTTTCGGCAGATACGCAGTATTTT.

About this clonotype itself: With a much larger clone just one base away, this may be a read error. The chain carries TRBV7-2 and TRBJ1-5; no clear D gene. CDR1 is SGHTA and CDR2 is FQGNSA in the germline V gene. Trimming pared 8 bases from V and 6 bases from J, leaving 14 bases between. This CDR3 contains 13 residues. In DNA form, the CDR3 reads TGTGCCAGCGGCGGGAGTTATCGTCAGCCCCAGCATTTT. Translating gives CASGGSYRQPQHF.

Only a few counts were recorded for this clonotype. This chain uses TRBV19 with TRBJ1-2, with D hard to call. V was cut by 5 bases and J by 3 bases, with 13 bases left in between. Germline V gene lookup returns CDR1 LNHDA and CDR2 SQIVND (reference sequence). The CDR3 length is 14 residues. CDR3 nucleotides: TGTGCCAGTAGTGAGGAGACGGTCTACTATGGCTACACCTTC. Amino acid sequence: CASSEETVYYGYTF.

The V and J genes are TRBV9 and TRBJ2-1; D ambiguous. V lost 3 bases to trimming and J lost 0 bases, with 7 bases between them. The CDR3 is made up of 14 amino acids. Germline loops: CDR1 SGDLS, CDR2 YYNGEE. The chain's CDR3 is CASSASGSYNEQFF. The CDR3 nucleotides are TGTGCCAGCAGCGCTTCGGGCTCCTACAATGAGCAGTTCTTC.

The chain carries TRBV12-3 or TRBV12-4 and TRBJ1-5; D unclear. Trimming removed 6 bases from V and 7 bases from J, with 16 bases in between. The CDR3 consists of 14 residues. CDR3: CASSPLGTAQPQHF. The CDR3, as DNA: TGTGCCAGCAGCCCCCTCGGTACGGCACAGCCCCAGCATTTT.

The chain has TRBV7-9 and TRBJ2-7, with TRBD1 matching over 7 bases. CDR3 length: 16 amino acids. Germline V gene data show CDR1 as SEHNR and CDR2 as FQNEAQ (reference sequence). The V gene end was trimmed by 5 bases and the J gene end by 0 bases; junction bases not matched to a gene: 10. DNA of the CDR3: TGTGCCAGCAGCGTAATACAGGGGTCTCCCTCCTACGAGCAGTACGTC. It codes for CASSVIQGSPSYEQYV.

In this sample, this clonotype turned up many times. DNA for the CDR3: TGTGCCAGCAGTCCGACCGAGGCGAGTCAGCCCCAGCATTTT. The encoded protein is CASSPTEASQPQHF. This chain connects TRBV7-9 to TRBJ1-5, with D hard to call. This CDR3 has 14 amino acids. V lost 6 bases, J lost 6 bases, and 15 bases lay in between. Looked up from germline, CDR1 is SEHNR and CDR2 is FQNEAQ (reference sequence).

The chain carries TRBV3-1 and TRBJ1-5, with 7 bases that match TRBD1. Germline V gene lookup returns CDR1 LGHDT and CDR2 YNNKEL (reference sequence). CDR3 length: 17 residues. With V trimmed by 2 bases and J by 5 bases, 12 bases remained unmatched. The CDR3 is CASSQKVDGQAHQPQHF. As DNA, the CDR3 is TGTGCCAGCAGCCAAAAAGTGGACGGACAGGCCCATCAGCCCCAGCATTTT.

This clonotype appeared a few times. The chain joins TRBV4-3 to TRBJ2-1; 10 nucleotides align to TRBD2. The J segment lost 7 bases and the V segment lost 0 bases, leaving 12 bases of the junction unmatched. The CDR3 has 18 residues. Germline CDR1 is LGHNA and CDR2 is YSLEER. For the CDR3, the DNA is TGCGCCAGCAGCCAAGATTGGTTCCTAGCGGGGGAAGGAAATGAGCAGTTCTTC. Translating gives CASSQDWFLAGEGNEQFF.

The chain links TRBV7-9 to TRBJ1-1; 12 nucleotides align to TRBD1. The CDR3 totals 17 residues. Germline V gives CDR1 SEHNR, CDR2 FQNEAQ (reference sequence). Trimming took 4 bases from V and 5 from J; bases not matched to a gene: 11. CDR3 in DNA: TGTGCCAGCAGCTCCATTCGGGGACAGGGGGCAAGGACTGAAGCTTTCTTT. Its translation: CASSSIRGQGARTEAFF.

This clonotype was seen only once. V usage is TRBV20-1 and J usage is TRBJ2-3, with 14 positions matching TRBD2. CDR3 length: 18 amino acids. Trimming cost V 5 bases and J 1 base; bases outside gene matches: 11. Germline-derived CDR1 and CDR2 are DFQATT and SNEGSKA (reference sequence). The CDR3 region is CSARLAGGRAVGTDTQYF. The CDR3 region has the DNA TGCAGTGCTCGACTAGCGGGGGGGCGTGCCGTGGGCACAGATACGCAGTATTTT.

This clonotype was seen ten or more times. The V call is TRBV7-6, the J call TRBJ2-5, with D perhaps TRBD1 or TRBD2 (5 bases each). Trimming took off 5 bases at V and 1 base at J, with 17 bases between the two ends. Per the germline V gene, CDR1 is SGHVS and CDR2 is FNYEAQ. The CDR3 sequence is 16 residues long. The CDR3 nucleotides read TGTGCCAGCAGCCTGGGTGAGAGGGGTGGCCAAGAGACCCAGTACTTC. As protein: CASSLGERGGQETQYF.

This clonotype was recorded a few times. This chain joins TRBV7-6 and TRBJ2-7, with D unresolved. CDR1 is SGHVS, CDR2 FNYEAQ, per germline. V lost 5 bases and J 6 bases, leaving 11 bases between the germline ends. The CDR3 totals 12 residues. This CDR3 reads CASSHRDGEQYF. In DNA form, the CDR3 reads TGTGCCAGCAGCCACCGAGATGGCGAGCAGTACTTC.

This clonotype was seen a few times. The chain combines TRBV6-1 with TRBJ2-3; D might be TRBD1 or TRBD2, each matching 6 bases. The CDR3 has 15 residues. The germline gives CDR1 MNHNS, CDR2 SASEGT. Trimming removed 4 bases at V and 0 bases at J, with 11 bases between. Written as DNA, the CDR3 is TGTGCCAGCAGTGTGGAGGGGGACAGCACAGATACGCAGTATTTT. It specifies CASSVEGDSTDTQYF.

The V and J genes are TRBV7-2 and TRBJ2-7, with no clear D. The CDR3 totals 12 residues. Trimming pared 5 bases from V and 2 bases from J, leaving 7 bases between. CDR1 is SGHTA and CDR2 is FQGNSA in the germline V gene. CDR3 coding DNA: TGTGCCAGCAGCAGACCGGCCTACGAGCAGTACTTC. Its protein is CASSRPAYEQYF.

The chain couples TRBV7-6 to TRBJ2-7, with D maybe TRBD2 (5 bases). Per germline, CDR1 SGHVS and CDR2 FNYEAQ. Trimming left V 5 bases short and J 5 bases short, with 10 bases between. This CDR3 is 12 amino acids long. CDR3 sequence reads: CASSPRGNEQYV. Written as DNA, the CDR3 is TGTGCCAGCAGCCCCCGAGGGAACGAGCAGTACGTC.

In its sample, this clonotype was seen a few times. The rearrangement links TRBV7-6 to TRBJ1-1; possible D gene TRBD1, 6 bases. Germline CDR1 reads SGHVS; CDR2 reads FNYEAQ. The CDR3 contains 14 residues. Trimming stripped 2 bases from V and 4 bases from J, with 11 bases between. CDR3 region: CASSLNRAGTEAFF. The CDR3, as DNA: TGTGCCAGCAGCTTAAACAGGGCAGGCACTGAAGCTTTCTTT.

The rearrangement links TRBV2 to TRBJ2-1; possibly TRBD2 for D (5 bases). CDR1 is SNHLY, CDR2 FYNNEI, per germline. This CDR3 has 11 residues. The CDR3 is CVPGRGNEQFF. The DNA for the CDR3 is TGTGTCCCCGGCCGGGGCAATGAGCAGTTCTTC.

Ten or more counts support this clonotype. The rearrangement uses TRBV7-6 and TRBJ2-5; 10 bases line up with TRBD2. J gave up 5 bases and V 4 bases, and 7 bases lay outside the gene matches. The CDR3 runs to 15 residues. Germline V gene data show CDR1 as SGHVS and CDR2 as FNYEAQ. The CDR3, as DNA: TGTGCCAGCAGCTCATTAGCGGGGGGACCGGAGACCCAGTACTTC. Residues: CASSSLAGGPETQYF.

This clonotype was picked up many times. V and J are TRBV7-6 and TRBJ1-1, with D maybe TRBD1 (6 bases). V lost 8 bases and J lost 5, with 15 bases in between. From germline, CDR1 is SGHVS and CDR2 FNYEAQ. The CDR3 is 13 amino acids. Here the CDR3 reads CASFAQGWTEAFF. CDR3 DNA: TGTGCCAGCTTTGCACAGGGTTGGACTGAAGCTTTCTTT. Using reference TRBV7-6 and TRBJ1-1 for the parts outside the CDR3, the full variable domain is GAGVSQSPRYKVTKRGQDVALRCDPISGHVSLYWYRQALGQGPEFLTYFNYEAQQDKSGLPNDRFSAERPEGSISTLTIQRTEQRDSAMYRCASFAQGWTEAFFGQGTRLTVV.

This clonotype was detected only once. This chain links TRBV19 with TRBJ2-1; 7 nucleotides line up with TRBD2. The V gene's germline CDR1 is LNHDA and CDR2 SQIVND (reference sequence). The CDR3 runs to 15 residues. V was pared by 6 bases and J by 0 bases, with 5 bases of the junction left unmatched. CDR3 protein: CASRTAGSSYNEQFF. CDR3 bases: TGTGCCAGTAGAACAGCGGGGTCCTCCTACAATGAGCAGTTCTTC.

This chain connects TRBV7-6 to TRBJ2-7, with 7 bases that match TRBD1. There are 17 residues in the CDR3. V gave up 3 bases and J gave up 0 bases; unmatched junction bases: 11. Germline values: CDR1 SGHVS, CDR2 FNYEAQ. Here the CDR3 reads CASSFLRDRKSSYEQYF. The CDR3 DNA is TGTGCCAGCAGCTTTCTTCGGGACAGAAAGAGCTCCTACGAGCAGTACTTC.

The genes are TRBV19 and TRBJ1-5; D might be TRBD1 (6 bases). There are 15 residues in the CDR3. Deletions cut 1 base from V and 6 bases from J, with 13 bases between. Per germline, CDR1 LNHDA and CDR2 SQIVND (reference sequence). CDR3: CASSIGSRGSQPQHF. The CDR3 bases are TGTGCCAGTAGTATAGGGTCCAGGGGCTCTCAGCCCCAGCATTTT.

The rearrangement uses TRBV20-1 and TRBJ1-3; the D gene is possibly TRBD1 (5 bases). Germline CDR1 reads DFQATT; CDR2 reads SNEGSKA (reference sequence). Between the trimmed V and J ends, which lost 2 bases and 0 bases, there was a span of 14 bases. CDR3 length equals 16 residues. Here the CDR3 reads CSARPSGLASGNTIYF. The CDR3 DNA reads TGCAGTGCTAGACCCTCGGGGCTCGCCTCTGGAAACACCATATATTTT.

The V gene is TRBV7-9, the J gene TRBJ2-2; D call uncertain. Per germline, CDR1 SEHNR and CDR2 FQNEAQ (reference sequence). Trimming stripped 4 bases from V and 6 bases from J, with 12 bases between. This CDR3 region has 14 residues. The CDR3 reads CASSSNLEAGELFF. CDR3 in DNA: TGTGCCAGCAGCTCCAATCTCGAGGCCGGGGAGCTGTTTTTT.

The chain couples TRBV27 to TRBJ2-3; D gene unclear. There are 14 residues in the CDR3. Trimming took 5 bases from V and 1 from J, leaving 10 bases between them. The germline V gene has CDR1 MNHEY and CDR2 SMNVEV (reference sequence). The CDR3 DNA reads as TGTGCCAGCAGTCCCCCGGCGGGCACAGATACGCAGTATTTT. Amino acids: CASSPPAGTDTQYF.

This clonotype was counted a few times. The chain combines TRBV14 with TRBJ1-2; D remains ambiguous. The CDR3 runs to 13 residues. Trimming cost V 0 bases and J 8 bases, with 10 bases left between them. Germline CDR1 is SGHDN and CDR2 is FVKESK. This CDR3 is CASSQDRKEGYTF. The CDR3, as DNA: TGTGCCAGCAGCCAAGATAGAAAGGAGGGCTACACCTTC.

The CDR3 loop is CASSSTSGGARTGELFF. The CDR3 region has the DNA TGTGCCAGCAGCTCGACTAGCGGGGGGGCCCGGACCGGGGAGCTGTTTTTT. This chain links TRBV7-3 with TRBJ2-2; 14 bases agree with TRBD2. Losses at the gene ends were 4 bases for V and 5 bases for J; bases not matched to a gene: 6. Germline V gene lookup returns CDR1 SGHTA and CDR2 FQGTGA. The length of the CDR3 is 17 residues.

A word on this clonotype: At one end, the junction sequence differs from germline, possibly due to a read error. The chain couples TRBV7-4 to TRBJ2-2; 7 nucleotides match TRBD1. The CDR3 length is 13 residues. Germline CDR1 SGHVT, CDR2 SQSDAQ. The CDR3: CVSSSTTGRELFF. The CDR3 coding sequence is TGTGTCAGCAGCTCGACGACAGGGAGGGAGCTGTTTTTT.

This clonotype was counted at least ten times. The V call is TRBV7-8, the J call TRBJ2-5; no clear D gene. The V end lost 0 bases, the J end lost 3 bases, and 8 bases lay between the germline ends. CDR1 is SGHVS, CDR2 FQNEAQ, per germline. The CDR3 extends over 14 amino acids. CDR3 protein: CASSLATEEETQYF. The CDR3 bases are TGTGCCAGCAGCTTAGCAACAGAGGAAGAGACCCAGTACTTC.